This T cell receptor beta chain came from a study of blood T cell repertoires in COVID-19. Looking at the study overall: Sources were T cells, B-cell-depleted T cells, or PBMCs; the material itself was cDNA or gDNA.

Authors' methods: Reference gene primer amplification yielded estimated nucleated cell counts. Method: immunoSEQ multiplex PCR; TCRdb's copy keeps in-frame clones and lacks some. V, J and clone size reflect that table, while D and trimming were determined from the DNA. The sample includes tens of thousands of clones, less than 90% of them seen just once. The material sequenced was peripheral blood. This TCR came from a man aged 45-60 years with active COVID-19.

The CDR3 loop reads CASSRGGQGAYNEQFF. CDR3 in DNA: TGTGCCAGTAGTAGGGGCGGACAGGGGGCCTACAATGAGCAGTTCTTC. The chain combines TRBV19 with TRBJ2-1, with TRBD1 matching over 10 bases. With V trimmed by 4 bases and J by 2 bases, 5 bases remained unmatched. Germline-derived CDR1 and CDR2 are LNHDA and SQIVND (reference sequence). The CDR3 runs to 16 residues. The variable domain in full, with the rest retrieved from reference TRBV19 and TRBJ2-1, is DGGITQSPKYLFRKEGQNVTLSCEQNLNHDAMYWYRQDPGQGLRLIYYSQIVNDFQKGDIAEGYSVSREKKESFPLTVTSAQKNPTAFYLCASSRGGQGAYNEQFFGPGTRLTVL.